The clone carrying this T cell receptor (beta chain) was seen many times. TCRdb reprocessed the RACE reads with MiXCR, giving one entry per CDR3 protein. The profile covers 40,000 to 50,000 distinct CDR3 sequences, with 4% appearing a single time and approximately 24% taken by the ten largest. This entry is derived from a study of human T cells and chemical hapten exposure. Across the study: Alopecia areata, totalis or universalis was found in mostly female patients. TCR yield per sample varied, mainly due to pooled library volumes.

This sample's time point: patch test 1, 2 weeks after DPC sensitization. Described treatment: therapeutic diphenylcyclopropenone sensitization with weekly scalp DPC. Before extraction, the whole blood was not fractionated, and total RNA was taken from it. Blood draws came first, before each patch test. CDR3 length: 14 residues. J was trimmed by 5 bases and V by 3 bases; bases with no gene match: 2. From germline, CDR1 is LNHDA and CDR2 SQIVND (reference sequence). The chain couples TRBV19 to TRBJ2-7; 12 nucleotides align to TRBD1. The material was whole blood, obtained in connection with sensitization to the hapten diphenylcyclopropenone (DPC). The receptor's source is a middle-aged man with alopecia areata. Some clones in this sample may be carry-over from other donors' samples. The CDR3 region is CASSMGTGGHEQYF. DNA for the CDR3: TGTGCCAGTAGTATGGGGACAGGGGGCCACGAGCAGTACTTC.